The clone carrying this T cell receptor (beta chain) was seen at least ten times. The sample originates from a study of neurological immune-mediated disorders. Unsorted libraries used 2 million PBMCs kept at -80 degrees C. The cDNA was generated by 5'RACE with 10-nucleotide random UMIs. From the 5' RACE reads, TCRdb called clonotypes with MiXCR, one entry per CDR3 protein. The table lists roughly 25,000 distinct CDR3 sequences, 5% to 7% of them singletons. The clonotype comes from a woman in her 40s in good health. Sequencing was done on a sample of PBMCs.

The CDR3: CASSGQGTLPPNEQFF. For the CDR3, the DNA is TGTGCCAGCAGCGGACAGGGGACCCTCCCCCCCAATGAGCAGTTCTTC. The gene calls are TRBV5-6 and TRBJ2-1, with TRBD1 identical over 9 bases. With V trimmed by 4 bases and J by 6 bases, 11 bases remained unmatched. CDR1 SGHDT and CDR2 YYEEEE come from the germline V gene. There are 16 residues in the CDR3.